The clone carrying this TCR beta chain was observed at least ten times. Its target is unknown. In germline, CDR1 is KGHSH, CDR2 LQKENI. This CDR3 is built from 15 residues. V was trimmed by 5 bases and J by 0 bases, leaving 11 bases between them. Each TCR cDNA molecule bore a unique molecular identifier. TCRdb passed the 5' RACE reads through MiXCR, listing each CDR3 protein once. The sample records some 10,000 distinct CDR3 sequences, about 15% being singletons. This entry comes from a study of spatial heterogeneity in lung cancer. The time point is: sample taken at primary tumor resection. Findings and limits, study-wide: It was found that expanded intratumoral alpha and beta TCR counts tracked tumor mutation counts.

The material sequenced was lung tumor tissue, taken at surgery. This receptor was taken from a male donor with early-stage non-small cell lung cancer. This chain links TRBV18 with TRBJ2-1; D is ambiguous. This CDR3 reads CASSTLKSSYNEQFF. Written as DNA, the CDR3 is TGTGCCAGCTCAACTCTGAAGAGCTCCTACAATGAGCAGTTCTTC. Together with reference TRBV18 and TRBJ2-1, the CDR3 gives the full variable domain: NAGVMQNPRHLVRRRGQEARLRCSPMKGHSHVYWYRQLPEEGLKFMVYLQKENIIDESGMPKERFSAEFPKEGPSILRIQQVVRGDSAAYFCASSTLKSSYNEQFFGPGTRLTVL.